Below are 7 T cell receptor delta chains sequenced from a single sample in a study of Vδ1+ human thymocytes. Study-wide points: In the thymus, TRG and TRD repertoires looked highly polyclonal with Gaussian CDR3 lengths.

Sequences come from RNA converted to cDNA by reverse transcription. The CDR3 regions were amplified by multiplex PCR from V-gene primers to a constant-region primer. TCRdb reprocessed the multiplex PCR reads through CATT. The sample shows some 55,000 delta-chain clones, approximately 15% of them seen only once. No cognate antigen is known for these TCRs. Input material: Vdelta1+ gamma-delta thymocytes from the thymus. Specified subset: FACS-sorted CD3+ TCRalphabeta- TCRVdelta1+ TCRVdelta2- thymocytes. Source of these receptors: a boy under two years old who had congenital heart surgery.

This clone was counted only a few times. The sample carries other DNA sequences with the same CDR3. V gene TRDV1 combines with J gene TRDJ1, with D unclear. V was clipped by 2 bases and J by 0 bases, with 10 bases between them. Germline assignment: CDR1 TSWWSYY and CDR2 QGS. The length of the CDR3 is 15 residues. The CDR3 sequence: CALGEVPTDTDKLIF. The CDR3 DNA sequence: TGTGCTCTTGGGGAAGTCCCAACGGACACCGATAAACTCATCTTT.

This clone showed up many times. The chain uses TRDV2 and TRDJ2, with 9 positions matching TRDD3. Trimming at V came to 4 bases and at J to 4 bases, leaving 9 bases not matched to a gene. The CDR3 is 16 amino acids. CDR1 GEAIGNYY and CDR2 EKD come from the germline V gene. This chain's CDR3 is CACDTGGGTETAQLFF. CDR3 nucleotide sequence: TGTGCCTGTGATACTGGGGGAGGGACCGAGACAGCACAACTCTTCTTT.

This clone was counted only a few times. The J gene is TRDJ1, the V gene TRDV1; TRDD2 or TRDD3 may be the D gene (5 bases each). The V gene lost 4 bases and the J gene lost 4 bases, with 25 bases spanning the gap. This CDR3 is 18 amino acids long. The germline V gene has CDR1 TSWWSYY and CDR2 QGS. The DNA of the CDR3 is TGTGCTCTTGGGGTGGGCCTTCGCCTGGGAATGTGGAACGATAAACTCATCTTT. Translation gives CALGVGLRLGMWNDKLIF.

The chain links TRDV1 to TRDJ1; 8 bases match TRDD3. Trimming cost V 3 bases and J 2 bases; bases outside gene matches: 26. Germline CDR1 and CDR2: TSWWSYY and QGS. This CDR3 contains 22 residues. CDR3: CALGETNLFSLTYWGSTDKLIF. CDR3 DNA sequence: TGTGCTCTTGGGGAGACTAACCTTTTTTCCCTTACCTACTGGGGGTCTACCGATAAACTCATCTTT.

This clone was seen only a few times. The V gene is TRDV1, the J gene TRDJ1, with TRDD3 identical over 7 bases. The CDR3 runs 21 residues. The germline gives CDR1 TSWWSYY, CDR2 QGS. Unmatched junction bases numbered 20, after V lost 1 base and J lost 0 bases. The CDR3 loop is CALGEPQRQYMGDGYTDKLIF. The CDR3 DNA follows: TGTGCTCTTGGGGAACCCCAACGACAGTATATGGGGGACGGGTACACCGATAAACTCATCTTT.

This clone was recorded a few times. The chain recombines TRDV1 with TRDJ1; 10 nucleotides align to TRDD3. CDR1 and CDR2 from the germline V gene are TSWWSYY and QGS. This CDR3 spans 24 amino acids. V lost 2 bases to trimming and J lost 2 bases; unmatched junction nucleotides: 29. The DNA of the CDR3 is TGTGCTCTTGGGGAAAGAACATCTCCTCACTGGGGGATTAGTACCCACGGTCAGACCGATAAACTCATCTTT. This encodes CALGERTSPHWGISTHGQTDKLIF.

The rearrangement uses TRDV1 and TRDJ1; 10 nucleotides agree with TRDD3. With 4 bases clipped from V and 0 bases from J, the junction kept 17 bases outside the gene matches. Germline V gene sequence: CDR1 TSWWSYY, CDR2 QGS. The CDR3 has 20 residues. CDR3 nucleotide sequence: TGTGCTCTTGGGGGCCTTCTCAACTGGGGGATTCTCACTTACACCGATAAACTCATCTTT. It specifies CALGGLLNWGILTYTDKLIF.